These 27 T cell receptor beta chains originate from one sample sequenced in a study of OX40 agonist ivuxolimab in advanced cancers. TCRdb keeps only in-frame clones here, not all; method: immunoSEQ multiplex PCR. The sample records around 110,000 clones, 90% being singletons. Sequencing was performed on CD4+ or CD8+ T cells sorted from blood, taken in a trial of the OX40 agonist ivuxolimab. The receptor source for this set is an adult with an advanced solid tumor such as melanoma, head and neck, liver or kidney cancer.

The chain combines TRBV9 with TRBJ1-1, with D hard to call. Germline CDR1 is SGDLS and CDR2 is YYNGEE. Deletions cut 3 bases from V and 1 base from J, with 22 bases between. This CDR3 is built from 18 residues. The CDR3 nucleotides are TGTGCCAGCAGCGACGCCGCGGCAGGAGCCAAAAGGAACACTGAAGCTTTCTTT. It yields the protein CASSDAAAGAKRNTEAFF.

The CDR3 DNA sequence: TGTGCCTGGAGTTTCCCCGACAGGATGAACACTGAAGCTTTCTTT. It encodes CAWSFPDRMNTEAFF. The rearrangement links TRBV30 to TRBJ1-1; D perhaps matches TRBD1 (6 bases). Trimming stripped 2 bases from V and 0 bases from J, with 13 bases between. The V gene's germline CDR1 is GTSNPN and CDR2 SVGIG (reference sequence). The CDR3 covers 15 residues.

This clone was counted a single time. V gene TRBV7-2 combines with J gene TRBJ2-5; TRBD2 matches at 10 bases. The V and J ends lost 5 bases and 5 bases, in that order; junction bases with no gene match: 2. The CDR3 totals 13 residues. Germline V lookup: CDR1 SGHTA, CDR2 FQGNSA. The CDR3 reads CASSRTSGETQYF. The CDR3, as DNA: TGTGCCAGCAGCCGGACTAGCGGCGAGACCCAGTACTTC.

The V call is TRBV4-1, the J call TRBJ2-1; 12 bases are shared with TRBD2. The CDR3 totals 18 residues. Germline V lookup: CDR1 MGHRA, CDR2 YSYEKL. V shed 2 bases and J 4 bases; nucleotides not matched to a gene: 9. The CDR3 is CASSQKIRLAGEYNEQFF. The CDR3 bases are TGCGCCAGCAGCCAAAAGATCAGACTAGCGGGGGAGTACAATGAGCAGTTCTTC.

The chain employs TRBV30 and TRBJ1-1, with 7 nucleotides matching TRBD1. The CDR3 spans 14 residues. Germline lookup yields CDR1 GTSNPN and CDR2 SVGIG (reference sequence). The V gene end was trimmed by 4 bases and the J gene end by 6 bases; junction bases not matched to a gene: 11. CDR3 sequence reads: CAWNQGVIGAEAFF. CDR3 sequence (DNA): TGTGCCTGGAACCAGGGGGTAATAGGGGCTGAAGCTTTCTTT.

V gene TRBV30 combines with J gene TRBJ2-7, with no clear D. CDR3 length: 12 amino acids. Per germline, CDR1 GTSNPN and CDR2 SVGIG (reference sequence). With 0 bases removed from V and 2 bases from J, the gap between germline ends came to 5 bases. CDR3 loop: CAWSVLTYEQYF. The CDR3 coding sequence is TGTGCCTGGAGTGTACTAACCTACGAGCAGTACTTC.

The chain couples TRBV28 to TRBJ1-4; possible D gene TRBD1, 5 bases. The ends were cut back, 5 bases at V and 0 bases at J, with 13 bases in the middle. Per germline, CDR1 MDHEN and CDR2 SYDVKM. This CDR3 is built from 16 residues. CDR3 region: CASSEGTVATNEKLFF. CDR3 DNA sequence: TGTGCCAGCAGTGAAGGGACGGTTGCAACTAATGAAAAACTGTTTTTT.

This clone was recorded once. The rearrangement uses TRBV15 and TRBJ1-1, with 7 positions matching TRBD1. Germline trimming cut 1 base from V and 1 base from J; bases unmatched to any gene: 3. Germline V gene data show CDR1 as LNHNV and CDR2 as YYDKDF (reference sequence). This CDR3 contains 15 residues. The CDR3 spells CATSRGQGSNTEAFF. CDR3 DNA: TGTGCCACCAGCAGAGGACAGGGATCGAACACTGAAGCTTTCTTT.

CDR3 amino acids: CASSLGGLASTQYF. CDR3 coding DNA: TGTGCCAGCAGCTTGGGGGGACTAGCCAGCACGCAGTATTTT. The chain carries TRBV7-2 and TRBJ2-3; 9 bases align to TRBD2. Per germline, CDR1 SGHTA and CDR2 FQGNSA. CDR3 length: 14 residues. V lost 3 bases to trimming and J lost 9 bases; unmatched junction nucleotides: 7.

The genes are TRBV6-5 and TRBJ2-7; D possibly corresponds to TRBD2 (7 bases). This CDR3 is built from 15 residues. Germline CDR1 reads MNHEY; CDR2 reads SVGAGI. Trimming removed 2 bases at V and 3 bases at J, with 14 bases between. The CDR3 nucleotides read TGTGCCAGCAGTTACGCCGCGGGGGCGAACTACGAGCAGTACTTC. Translated: CASSYAAGANYEQYF.

The chain links TRBV28 to TRBJ1-4; D is perhaps TRBD1 (5 bases). Trimming removed 8 bases from V and 13 bases from J, with 17 bases in between. Germline-derived CDR1 and CDR2 are MDHEN and SYDVKM. The CDR3 extends over 12 amino acids. The CDR3 region is CASGTPRFGLFF. The DNA for the CDR3 is TGTGCCAGCGGGACGCCCCGTTTCGGACTGTTTTTT.

The chain uses TRBV15 and TRBJ2-7; 10 nucleotides align to TRBD1. Germline V gene lookup returns CDR1 LNHNV and CDR2 YYDKDF (reference sequence). This CDR3 comprises 16 residues. The V segment lost 5 bases and the J segment 3 bases; nucleotides outside the gene matches: 10. CDR3 nucleotides: TGTGCCACCAGCCCCCCAGGGGGACAGGGGTACTACGAGCAGTACTTC. Protein: CATSPPGGQGYYEQYF.

V usage is TRBV7-2 and J usage is TRBJ1-6; TRBD1 is a possible D gene (6 bases). The CDR3 sequence is 16 residues long. The V and J ends lost 0 bases and 10 bases respectively, with 16 bases between them. CDR1 is SGHTA, CDR2 FQGNSA, per germline. The CDR3 spells CASSLARGGVGSPLHF. CDR3 sequence (DNA): TGTGCCAGCAGCTTAGCGCGCGGGGGCGTCGGCTCACCCCTCCACTTT.

The V gene is TRBV30, the J gene TRBJ2-5; no firm D call. CDR1 is GTSNPN, CDR2 SVGIG, per germline (reference sequence). The CDR3 is made up of 14 amino acids. The germline V and J ends were trimmed by 4 bases and 3 bases, with 15 bases remaining between them. The CDR3 region has the DNA TGTGCCTGGACTGAGCAATCGTACAAAGAGACCCAGTACTTC. Encoded protein: CAWTEQSYKETQYF. Filled out from reference TRBV30 and TRBJ2-5, the complete variable domain reads SQTIHQWPATLVQPVGSPLSLECTVEGTSNPNLYWYRQAAGRGLQLLFYSVGIGQISSEVPQNLSASRPQDRQFILSSKKLLLSDSGFYLCAWTEQSYKETQYFGPGTRLLVL.

The V call is TRBV19, the J call TRBJ2-3, with 8 positions matching TRBD2. Germline V gene data show CDR1 as LNHDA and CDR2 as SQIVND (reference sequence). The CDR3 is 12 amino acids. The ends lost 10 bases at V and 4 bases at J; junction bases unmatched: 4. For the CDR3, the DNA is TGTGCCACGGCGGGGGGTCCAGATACGCAGTATTTT. Protein product: CATAGGPDTQYF.

CDR3 DNA sequence: TGTGCCAGCAGTTTAAAATTAGGCAATCAGCCCCAGCATTTT. Its translation: CASSLKLGNQPQHF. The V gene is TRBV28, the J gene TRBJ1-5; no reliable D call. V shed 2 bases and J shed 2 bases, with 7 bases lying between them. The CDR3 has 14 amino acids. CDR1 and CDR2 from the germline V gene are MDHEN and SYDVKM.

The chain links TRBV7-2 to TRBJ2-7; D gene uncertain. V shed 3 bases and J shed 2 bases, with 8 bases lying between them. The CDR3 contains 13 residues. Germline values: CDR1 SGHTA, CDR2 FQGNSA. This chain's CDR3 is CASSFGPAYEQYF. DNA for the CDR3: TGTGCCAGCAGCTTTGGTCCGGCCTACGAGCAGTACTTC.

This clone has just one count. The chain couples TRBV28 to TRBJ2-2; tentative D call: TRBD2 (6 bases). The CDR3 consists of 14 residues. The V and J ends lost 6 bases and 4 bases respectively, with 12 bases between them. The germline V gene encodes CDR1 MDHEN and CDR2 SYDVKM. CDR3 DNA: TGTGCCAGCAGGAAAGGAGGGTTCACCGGGGAGCTGTTTTTT. Residues: CASRKGGFTGELFF.

The genes are TRBV28 and TRBJ2-7; no firm D call. The CDR3 length is 13 residues. V lost 7 bases and J 6 bases, leaving 16 bases between the germline ends. Germline assignment: CDR1 MDHEN and CDR2 SYDVKM. The CDR3 sequence is CASTRTLLPEQYF. Written as DNA, the CDR3 is TGTGCCAGCACAAGAACCCTCCTCCCCGAGCAGTACTTC.

This chain links TRBV7-2 with TRBJ1-1; TRBD1 matches at 7 bases. V lost 5 bases and J lost 6; bases outside the gene matches: 6. The germline gives CDR1 SGHTA, CDR2 FQGNSA. This CDR3 is 13 amino acids long. The CDR3 region is CASSPQGRSEAFF. Here the CDR3 DNA reads TGTGCCAGCAGCCCACAGGGGAGATCTGAAGCTTTCTTT.

This chain links TRBV5-1 with TRBJ1-6; no clear D gene. The CDR3 covers 13 residues. V was shortened by 1 base and J by 8 bases, with 7 bases between the two germline ends. Germline CDR1 is SGHRS and CDR2 is YFSETQ. The CDR3 here is CASSLMEDSPLHF. The CDR3 DNA follows: TGCGCCAGCAGCTTGATGGAGGATTCACCCCTCCACTTT.

The chain joins TRBV5-6 to TRBJ2-7; TRBD1 matches 9 bases. Germline loops: CDR1 SGHDT, CDR2 YYEEEE. The J segment lost 3 bases and the V segment lost 4 bases, leaving 8 bases of the junction unmatched. The CDR3 runs 15 residues. Written as DNA, the CDR3 is TGTGCCAGCAGCCCCAACAGGGGGCGCCTCTACGAGCAGTACTTC. Translating gives CASSPNRGRLYEQYF.

The chain combines TRBV6-4 with TRBJ1-1, with 7 bases aligning to TRBD1. This CDR3 contains 16 residues. The germline CDR1 and CDR2 sequences are MRHNA and SNTAGT. The junction had 10 bases not matched to a gene; V was cut back by 5 bases and J by 1 base. In DNA, the CDR3 is TGTGCCAGCAGTTCACAGGGGTTCGGGGCGAACACTGAAGCTTTCTTT. Protein: CASSSQGFGANTEAFF.

J is TRBJ2-3 and V is TRBV5-4; 12 bases line up with TRBD2. The CDR3 length is 17 residues. J gave up 6 bases and V 4 bases, and 12 bases lay outside the gene matches. Germline-derived CDR1 and CDR2 are SGHNT and YYREEE (reference sequence). The DNA of the CDR3 is TGTGCCAGCAGCCCGGAGTGGACTAGCGGGGCTGGGGATACGCAGTATTTT. Its translation: CASSPEWTSGAGDTQYF. The variable domain in full, with the rest retrieved from reference TRBV5-4 and TRBJ2-3, is ETGVTQSPTHLIKTRGQQVTLRCSSQSGHNTVSWYQQALGQGPQFIFQYYREEENGRGNFPPRFSGLQFPNYSSELNVNALELDDSALYLCASSPEWTSGAGDTQYFGPGTRLTVL.

This chain connects TRBV11-2 to TRBJ1-1; D call uncertain. The CDR3 sequence is 12 residues long. Trimming shortened V by 3 bases and J by 5 bases, and 7 bases separated the two germline ends. Germline lookup yields CDR1 SGHAT and CDR2 FQNNGV. DNA of the CDR3: TGTGCCAGCAGCTTTCAGGTGACTGAAGCTTTCTTT. This codes for CASSFQVTEAFF.

This sequence joins TRBV5-4 and TRBJ1-2; no definite D call. CDR1 is SGHNT, CDR2 YYREEE, per germline (reference sequence). CDR3 length: 15 amino acids. V dropped 0 bases and J dropped 3 bases, with 12 bases sitting between them. CDR3 in amino acids: CASSLAWAEDYGYTF. The CDR3 DNA sequence: TGTGCCAGCAGCTTGGCCTGGGCGGAAGACTATGGCTACACCTTC.

The genes are TRBV6-5 and TRBJ1-2, with D possibly TRBD1 on 6 matching bases. V dropped 5 bases and J dropped 8 bases, with 12 bases sitting between them. Germline V gene data show CDR1 as MNHEY and CDR2 as SVGAGI. The CDR3 covers 12 residues. The CDR3 region is CASSLWGRGYTF. The CDR3 nucleotides are TGTGCCAGCAGTCTCTGGGGGCGAGGCTACACCTTC.